This T cell receptor (beta chain) originates from a study of CD8+ T cells in alopecia areata. RNA was isolated and reverse transcribed to cDNA, the sequencing template. TCRdb's copy holds only in-frame clones and misses some; the assay was immunoSEQ multiplex PCR. Observed in the sample are around 290,000 clones, none of them singletons. Scientists pooled cutaneous lymph node cells and sorted them on CD4, CD8alpha, NKG2D, NKG2ACE and other markers. As for this clone: Mouse germline and gene names are used. The read gets to within 4 residues of the CDR3 end, and the germline J gene fills in the rest. The same CDR3 also results from other DNA sequences found in this sample.

Trimming took 4 bases from V and 4 from J; bases not matched to a gene: 3. From germline, CDR1 is FNHDT and CDR2 SITEND (reference sequence). This CDR3 comprises 14 residues. The receptor was isolated from a C3H/HeJ mouse with alopecia areata. Strain MHC haplotype: H2-k. This rearrangement joins TRBV19 to TRBJ2-2, with TRBD1 matching 8 bases. The sequencing input was CD4+ T cells sorted from a lymph node. This chain's CDR3 is CASSRQGSTGQLYF. The covered CDR3 bases are TGTGCCAGCAGTCGACAGGGGTCCACCGGG.